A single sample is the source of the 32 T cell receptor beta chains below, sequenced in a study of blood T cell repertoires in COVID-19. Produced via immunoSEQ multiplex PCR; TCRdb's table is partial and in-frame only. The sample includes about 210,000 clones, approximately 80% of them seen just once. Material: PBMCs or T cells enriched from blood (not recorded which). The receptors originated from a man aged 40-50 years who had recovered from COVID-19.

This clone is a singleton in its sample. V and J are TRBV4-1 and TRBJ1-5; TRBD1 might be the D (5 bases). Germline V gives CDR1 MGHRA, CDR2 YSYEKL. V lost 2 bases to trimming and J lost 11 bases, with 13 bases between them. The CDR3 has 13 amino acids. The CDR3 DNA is TGCGCCAGCAGCCAACGGGACCGCGGGGCCCAGCATTTT. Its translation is CASSQRDRGAQHF.

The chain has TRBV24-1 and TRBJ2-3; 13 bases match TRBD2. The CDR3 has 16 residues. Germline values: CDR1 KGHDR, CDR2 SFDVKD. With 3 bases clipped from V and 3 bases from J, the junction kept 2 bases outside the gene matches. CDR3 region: CATSDRTSGGTDTQYF. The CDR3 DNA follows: TGTGCCACCAGTGATCGGACTAGCGGGGGTACAGATACGCAGTATTTT.

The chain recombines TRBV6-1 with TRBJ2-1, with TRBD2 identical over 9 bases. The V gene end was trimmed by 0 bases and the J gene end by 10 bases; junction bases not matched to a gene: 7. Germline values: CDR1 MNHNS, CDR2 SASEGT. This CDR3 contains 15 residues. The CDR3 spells CASSEAGAGGREQFF. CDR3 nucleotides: TGTGCCAGCAGTGAAGCGGGTGCGGGAGGGAGAGAGCAGTTCTTC.

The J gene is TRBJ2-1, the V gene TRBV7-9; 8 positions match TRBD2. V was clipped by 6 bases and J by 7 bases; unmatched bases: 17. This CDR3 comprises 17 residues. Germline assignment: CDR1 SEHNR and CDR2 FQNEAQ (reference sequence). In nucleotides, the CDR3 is TGTGCCAGCAGTCCCCCCTTAGCGGGAACTCGACAAAATGAGCAGTTCTTC. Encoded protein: CASSPPLAGTRQNEQFF.

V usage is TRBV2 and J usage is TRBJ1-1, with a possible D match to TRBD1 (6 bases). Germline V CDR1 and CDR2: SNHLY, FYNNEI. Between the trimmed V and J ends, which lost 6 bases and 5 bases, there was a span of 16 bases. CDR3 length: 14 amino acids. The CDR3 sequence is CASRTQGKVTEAFF. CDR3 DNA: TGTGCCAGCAGGACACAGGGCAAGGTGACTGAAGCTTTCTTT.

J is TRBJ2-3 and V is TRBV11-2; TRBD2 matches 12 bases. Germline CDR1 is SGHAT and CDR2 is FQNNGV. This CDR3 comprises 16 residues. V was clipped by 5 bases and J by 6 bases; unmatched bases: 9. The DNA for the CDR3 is TGTGCCAGCAGCCCTCGGACTAGCGGGACTTTTGATACGCAGTATTTT. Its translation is CASSPRTSGTFDTQYF.

The CDR3 spells CASSFPTGGLSYEQYF. The CDR3 nucleotides read TGTGCCAGCAGTTTCCCCACAGGGGGCCTCTCCTACGAGCAGTACTTC. This sequence joins TRBV6-2 or TRBV6-3 and TRBJ2-7, with 9 nucleotides matching TRBD1. The junction had 7 bases not matched to a gene; V was cut back by 4 bases and J by 0 bases. Germline-derived CDR1 and CDR2 are MNHEY and SVGEGT. The CDR3 runs 16 residues.

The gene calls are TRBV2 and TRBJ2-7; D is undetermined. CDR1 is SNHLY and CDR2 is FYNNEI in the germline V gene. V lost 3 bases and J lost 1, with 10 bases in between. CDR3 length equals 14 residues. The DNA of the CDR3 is TGTGCCAGCAGTGATCAGTCAGTTTCCTACGAGCAGTACTTC. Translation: CASSDQSVSYEQYF.

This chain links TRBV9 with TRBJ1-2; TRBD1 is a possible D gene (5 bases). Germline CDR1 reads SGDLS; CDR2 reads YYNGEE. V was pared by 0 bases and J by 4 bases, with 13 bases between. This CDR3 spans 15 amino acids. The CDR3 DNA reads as TGTGCCAGCAGCGTAGACGTCGGGGGTTTCTATGGCTACACCTTC. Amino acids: CASSVDVGGFYGYTF.

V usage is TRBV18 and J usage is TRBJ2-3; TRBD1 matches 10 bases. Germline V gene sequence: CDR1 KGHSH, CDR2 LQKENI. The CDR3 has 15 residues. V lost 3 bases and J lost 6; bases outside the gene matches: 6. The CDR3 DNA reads TGTGCCAGCTCACCTGGGACAGGGGTGTCTGATACGCAGTATTTT. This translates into CASSPGTGVSDTQYF.

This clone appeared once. In DNA, the CDR3 is TGTGCCAGCAGCCACCAGGGTTTGGAGCAGTACTTC. Its translation is CASSHQGLEQYF. The chain has TRBV3-1 (or the pseudogene TRBV3-2) and TRBJ2-7; D perhaps matches TRBD1 (5 bases). Germline lookup yields CDR1 LGHDT and CDR2 YNNKEL (reference sequence). Trimming removed 3 bases at V and 7 bases at J, with 10 bases between. This CDR3 has 12 residues.

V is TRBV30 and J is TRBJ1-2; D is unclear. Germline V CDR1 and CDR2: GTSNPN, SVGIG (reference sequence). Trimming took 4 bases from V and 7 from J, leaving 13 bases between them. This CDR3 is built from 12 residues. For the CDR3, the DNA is TGTGCCTGGACCCCACAATTTGGTGGCTACACCTTC. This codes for CAWTPQFGGYTF.

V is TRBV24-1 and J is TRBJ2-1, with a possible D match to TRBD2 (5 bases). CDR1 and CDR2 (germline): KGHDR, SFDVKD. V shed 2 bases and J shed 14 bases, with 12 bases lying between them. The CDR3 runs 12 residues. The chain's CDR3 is CATSDSDSREFF. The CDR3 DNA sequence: TGTGCCACCAGTGATTCGGACTCTCGGGAGTTCTTC.

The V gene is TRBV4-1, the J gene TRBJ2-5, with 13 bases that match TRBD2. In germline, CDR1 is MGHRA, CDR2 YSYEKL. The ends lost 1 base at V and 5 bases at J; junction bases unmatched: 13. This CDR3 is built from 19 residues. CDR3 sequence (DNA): TGCGCCAGCAGCCAAGCCCCATCACGACTAGCGGGAGGAAGGGAGACCCAGTACTTC. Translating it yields CASSQAPSRLAGGRETQYF.

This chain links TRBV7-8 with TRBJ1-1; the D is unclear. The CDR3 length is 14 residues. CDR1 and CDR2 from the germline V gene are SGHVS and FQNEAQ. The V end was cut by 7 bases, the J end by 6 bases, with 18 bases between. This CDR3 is CASISPIPGAEAFF. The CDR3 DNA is TGTGCCAGCATCTCCCCGATTCCAGGTGCTGAAGCTTTCTTT.

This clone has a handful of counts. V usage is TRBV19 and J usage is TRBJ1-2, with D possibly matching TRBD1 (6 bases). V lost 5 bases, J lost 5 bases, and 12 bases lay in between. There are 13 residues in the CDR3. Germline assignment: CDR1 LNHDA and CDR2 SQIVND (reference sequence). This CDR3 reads CASSLSQGYGYTF. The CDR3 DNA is TGTGCCAGTAGTCTATCACAGGGTTATGGCTACACCTTC.

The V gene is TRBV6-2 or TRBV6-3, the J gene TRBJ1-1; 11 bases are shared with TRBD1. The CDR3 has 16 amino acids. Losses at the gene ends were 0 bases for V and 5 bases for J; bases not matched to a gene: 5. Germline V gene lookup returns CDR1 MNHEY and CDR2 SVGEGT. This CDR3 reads CASSYSMDRGRTEAFF. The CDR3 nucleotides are TGTGCCAGCAGTTACTCGATGGACAGGGGGCGAACTGAAGCTTTCTTT.

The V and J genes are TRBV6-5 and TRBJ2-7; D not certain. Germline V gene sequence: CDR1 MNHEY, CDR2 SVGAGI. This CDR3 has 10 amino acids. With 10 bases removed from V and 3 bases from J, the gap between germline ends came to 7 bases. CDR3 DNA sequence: TGTGCCATCCTCAGCTACGAGCAGTACTTC. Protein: CAILSYEQYF.

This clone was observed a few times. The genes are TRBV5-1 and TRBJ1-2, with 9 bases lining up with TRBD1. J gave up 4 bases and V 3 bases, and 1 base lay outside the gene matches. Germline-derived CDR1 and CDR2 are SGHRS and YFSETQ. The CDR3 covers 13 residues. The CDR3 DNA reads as TGCGCCAGCAGCTCGACAGGGGGCTATGGCTACACCTTC. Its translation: CASSSTGGYGYTF.

CDR3 amino acids: CASSVVARGETQYF. As DNA, the CDR3 is TGTGCCAGCAGCGTAGTAGCCCGGGGGGAGACCCAGTACTTC. The rearrangement uses TRBV9 and TRBJ2-5, with D tentatively TRBD2 (6 bases). V was clipped by 0 bases and J by 5 bases, with 11 bases between them. This CDR3 is built from 14 residues. Per germline, CDR1 SGDLS and CDR2 YYNGEE.

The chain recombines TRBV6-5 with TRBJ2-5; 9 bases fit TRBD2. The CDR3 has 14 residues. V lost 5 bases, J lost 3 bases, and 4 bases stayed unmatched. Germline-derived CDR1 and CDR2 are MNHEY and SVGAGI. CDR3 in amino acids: CASSTRTSEETQYF. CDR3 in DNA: TGTGCCAGCAGTACCCGGACTAGCGAAGAGACCCAGTACTTC.

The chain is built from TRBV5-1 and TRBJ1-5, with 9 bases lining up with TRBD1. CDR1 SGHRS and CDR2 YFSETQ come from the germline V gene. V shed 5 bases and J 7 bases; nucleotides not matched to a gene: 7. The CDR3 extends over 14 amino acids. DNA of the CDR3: TGCGCCAGCAGGCCCGGGACAGGGTGGCAGCCCCAGCATTTT. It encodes CASRPGTGWQPQHF.

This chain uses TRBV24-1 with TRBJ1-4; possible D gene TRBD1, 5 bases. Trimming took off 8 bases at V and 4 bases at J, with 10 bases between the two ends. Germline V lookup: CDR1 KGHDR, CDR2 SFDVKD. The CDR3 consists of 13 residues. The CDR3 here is CATKGYDNEKLFF. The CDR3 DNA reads TGTGCCACCAAGGGGTATGATAATGAAAAACTGTTTTTT.

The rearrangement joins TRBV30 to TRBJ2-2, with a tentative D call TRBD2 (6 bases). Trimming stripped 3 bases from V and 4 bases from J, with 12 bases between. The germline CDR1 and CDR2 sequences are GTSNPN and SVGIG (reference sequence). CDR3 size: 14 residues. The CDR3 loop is CAWREGSSTGELFF. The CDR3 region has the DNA TGTGCCTGGAGGGAGGGAAGTTCCACCGGGGAGCTGTTTTTT.

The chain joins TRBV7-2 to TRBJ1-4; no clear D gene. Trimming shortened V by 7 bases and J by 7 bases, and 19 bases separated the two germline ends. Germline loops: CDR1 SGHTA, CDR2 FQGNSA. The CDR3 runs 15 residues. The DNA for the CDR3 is TGTGCCAGCACCAAAGGCGGGAGCTTGCCTGAAAAACTGTTTTTT. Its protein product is CASTKGGSLPEKLFF.

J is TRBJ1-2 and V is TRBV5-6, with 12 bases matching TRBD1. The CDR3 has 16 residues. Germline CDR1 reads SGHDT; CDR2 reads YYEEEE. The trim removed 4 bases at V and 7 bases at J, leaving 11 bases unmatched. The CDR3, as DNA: TGTGCCAGCAGCCGTAACCCGGGACAGGGGGCCGGTGGCTACACCTTC. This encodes CASSRNPGQGAGGYTF.

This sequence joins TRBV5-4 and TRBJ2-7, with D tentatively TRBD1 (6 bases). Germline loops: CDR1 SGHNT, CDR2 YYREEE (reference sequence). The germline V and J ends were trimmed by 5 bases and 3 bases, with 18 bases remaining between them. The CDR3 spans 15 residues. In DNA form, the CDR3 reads TGTGCCAGCAGAAGAACCGGGACACGGGGCTACGAGCAGTACTTC. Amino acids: CASRRTGTRGYEQYF.

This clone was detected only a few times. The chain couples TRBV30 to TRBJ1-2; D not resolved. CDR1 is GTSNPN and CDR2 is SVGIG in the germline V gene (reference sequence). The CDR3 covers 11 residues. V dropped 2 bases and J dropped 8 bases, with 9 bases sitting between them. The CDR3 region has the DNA TGTGCCTGGAGTCGCCCAGGAGGCTACACCTTC. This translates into CAWSRPGGYTF.

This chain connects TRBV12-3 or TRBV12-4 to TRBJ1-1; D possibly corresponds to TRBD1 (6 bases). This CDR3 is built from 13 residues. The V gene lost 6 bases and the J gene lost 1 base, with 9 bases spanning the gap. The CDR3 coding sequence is TGTGCCAGCAGGAAAGGGGGGAACACTGAAGCTTTCTTT. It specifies CASRKGGNTEAFF.

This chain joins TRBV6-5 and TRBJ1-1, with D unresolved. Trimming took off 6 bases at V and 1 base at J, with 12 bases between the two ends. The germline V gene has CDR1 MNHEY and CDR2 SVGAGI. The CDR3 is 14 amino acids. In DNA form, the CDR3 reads TGTGCCAGCAGGCAAGTTTTAGCGAACACTGAAGCTTTCTTT. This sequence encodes CASRQVLANTEAFF.

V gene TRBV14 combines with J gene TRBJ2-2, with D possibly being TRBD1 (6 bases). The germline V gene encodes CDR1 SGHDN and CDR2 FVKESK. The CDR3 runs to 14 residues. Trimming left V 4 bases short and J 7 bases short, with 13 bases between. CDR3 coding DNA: TGTGCCAGCAGCCTCCGGACAGTCGGCGGGGAGCTGTTTTTT. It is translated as CASSLRTVGGELFF. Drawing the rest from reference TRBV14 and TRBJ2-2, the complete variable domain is EAGVTQFPSHSVIEKGQTVTLRCDPISGHDNLYWYRRVMGKEIKFLLHFVKESKQDESGMPNNRFLAERTGGTYSTLKVQPAELEDSGVYFCASSLRTVGGELFFGEGSRLTVL.

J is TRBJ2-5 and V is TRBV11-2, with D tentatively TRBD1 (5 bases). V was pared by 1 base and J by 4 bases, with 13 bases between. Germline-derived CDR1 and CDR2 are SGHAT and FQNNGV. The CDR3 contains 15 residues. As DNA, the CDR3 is TGTGCCAGCAGCTTAGTTTTAGGGGCCCCAGAGACCCAGTACTTC. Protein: CASSLVLGAPETQYF.